Each of the 18 T cell receptor beta chains below was sequenced from the same sample in a study of spatial heterogeneity in lung cancer. TCRdb reprocessed the 5' RACE reads via MiXCR and lists one record per CDR3 protein. This table holds about 39,000 distinct CDR3 sequences, roughly 5.8% found once. Time point: sample taken at primary tumor resection. Whole RNA came from tumor, nontumor lung or frozen PBMC and was sequenced without being sorted. The sample in question was PBMCs, obtained at surgery. These TCRs come from a male donor with early-stage non-small cell lung cancer.

This clonotype was seen more than once but under ten times. This chain links TRBV6-2 or TRBV6-3 with TRBJ1-5; D ambiguous. Looked up from germline, CDR1 is MNHEY and CDR2 is SVGEGT. The CDR3 has 14 residues. Trimming stripped 6 bases from V and 11 bases from J, with 20 bases between. The CDR3 DNA reads as TGTGCCAGCAGCCCTAGGACCGATCCGGTGACCCAGCATTTT. Encoded protein: CASSPRTDPVTQHF.

Ten or more counts support this clonotype. The chain has TRBV28 and TRBJ1-2, with a tentative D call TRBD1 (5 bases). Germline V gene sequence: CDR1 MDHEN, CDR2 SYDVKM. The CDR3 extends over 14 amino acids. V was clipped by 5 bases and J by 3 bases, with 13 bases between them. The CDR3 loop is CASSPGTLDYGYTF. The CDR3 nucleotides read TGTGCCAGCAGTCCCGGGACGCTCGACTATGGCTACACCTTC.

This clonotype was recorded a few times. J is TRBJ2-7 and V is TRBV4-3; 8 bases map to TRBD1. V was clipped by 4 bases and J by 4 bases; unmatched bases: 6. Looked up from germline, CDR1 is LGHNA and CDR2 is YSLEER. There are 14 residues in the CDR3. CDR3 DNA sequence: TGCGCCAGCAGCCCGGACAGGGCAGGGTACGAGCAGTACTTC. Protein product: CASSPDRAGYEQYF.

This clonotype was seen many times. The chain has TRBV11-2 and TRBJ1-6; D not certain. The CDR3 loop spans 14 amino acids. CDR1 and CDR2 from the germline V gene are SGHAT and FQNNGV. The germline V and J ends were trimmed by 0 bases and 15 bases, with 15 bases remaining between them. CDR3 in DNA: TGTGCCAGCAGCTTAGACCCCTCCCAAAGAGACCTCCACTTT. The encoded protein is CASSLDPSQRDLHF.

The chain uses TRBV28 and TRBJ2-1, with D maybe TRBD1 (6 bases). The germline CDR1 and CDR2 sequences are MDHEN and SYDVKM. V was trimmed by 2 bases and J by 5 bases, leaving 10 bases between them. The CDR3 sequence is 14 residues long. CDR3 region: CASSLPRQDNEQFF. In nucleotides, the CDR3 is TGTGCCAGCAGTTTACCACGACAGGACAATGAGCAGTTCTTC.

This clonotype was counted many times. V and J are TRBV29-1 and TRBJ2-1; 11 nucleotides match TRBD1. CDR3 length equals 15 residues. Per the germline V gene, CDR1 is SQVTM and CDR2 is ANQGSEA. J was trimmed by 6 bases and V by 2 bases; bases with no gene match: 6. The CDR3 is CSVESGTGGFNEQFF. As DNA, the CDR3 is TGCAGCGTTGAAAGCGGGACAGGGGGTTTCAATGAGCAGTTCTTC.

This clonotype came up many times. The rearrangement uses TRBV10-2 and TRBJ1-1, with 7 bases matching TRBD1. V trimming: 10 bases; J trimming: 4 bases; junction bases outside the gene matches: 3. The V gene's germline CDR1 is WSHSY and CDR2 SAAADI. The CDR3 covers 11 residues. CDR3 in DNA: TGCGCCACCAGGGGGAGCACTGAAGCTTTCTTT. Translating gives CATRGSTEAFF.

This clonotype was seen repeatedly, ten times or more. The J gene is TRBJ1-2, the V gene TRBV3-1; D is unclear. Germline loops: CDR1 LGHDT, CDR2 YNNKEL (reference sequence). The CDR3 has 13 amino acids. V lost 5 bases, J lost 2 bases, and 9 bases lay in between. The CDR3 region has the DNA TGTGCCAGCAGCTCCGGGGTCAACTATGGCTACACCTTC. This gives the protein CASSSGVNYGYTF.

There are many counts of this clonotype. The chain is built from TRBV29-1 and TRBJ1-5, with D unclear. The V gene lost 2 bases and the J gene lost 1 base, with 9 bases spanning the gap. The CDR3 consists of 14 residues. Germline V gene sequence: CDR1 SQVTM, CDR2 ANQGSEA. The CDR3 loop is CSVETDGSNQPQHF. The DNA for the CDR3 is TGCAGCGTTGAAACGGACGGGAGCAATCAGCCCCAGCATTTT. Supplemented by reference TRBV29-1 and TRBJ1-5, the full variable domain reads SAVISQKPSRDICQRGTSLTIQCQVDSQVTMMFWYRQQPGQSLTLIATANQGSEATYESGFVIDKFPISRPNLTFSTLTVSNMSPEDSSIYLCSVETDGSNQPQHFGDGTRLSIL.

This clonotype was observed a handful of times. The rearrangement joins TRBV20-1 to TRBJ2-1; possibly TRBD2 for D (6 bases). Germline assignment: CDR1 DFQATT and CDR2 SNEGSKA (reference sequence). There are 16 residues in the CDR3. Trimming took 4 bases from V and 3 from J, leaving 19 bases between them. This CDR3 reads CSAIGTGSGVYNEQFF. The CDR3 coding sequence is TGCAGTGCTATAGGAACGGGTAGCGGAGTCTACAATGAGCAGTTCTTC.

This clonotype was found many times. The chain joins TRBV28 to TRBJ2-5, with D perhaps matching TRBD2 (7 bases). Looked up from germline, CDR1 is MDHEN and CDR2 is SYDVKM. The V and J ends lost 8 bases and 4 bases respectively, with 14 bases between them. The CDR3 sequence is 13 residues long. The DNA of the CDR3 is TGTGCCAGCTTGTCGGGGGGCAGAGAGACCCAGTACTTC. Encoded protein: CASLSGGRETQYF.

The chain employs TRBV30 and TRBJ2-1; 8 nucleotides align to TRBD1. The CDR3 is made up of 16 amino acids. Germline V CDR1 and CDR2: GTSNPN, SVGIG (reference sequence). V was pared by 1 base and J by 3 bases, with 8 bases of the junction left unmatched. CDR3 amino acids: CAWSGHGQGVYNEQFF. The CDR3 region has the DNA TGTGCCTGGAGTGGGCACGGACAGGGAGTCTACAATGAGCAGTTCTTC.

This clonotype was observed many times. The chain joins TRBV3-1 to TRBJ1-3, with D hard to call. CDR1 LGHDT and CDR2 YNNKEL come from the germline V gene (reference sequence). Trimming left V 0 bases short and J 0 bases short, with 12 bases between. This CDR3 comprises 17 residues. The CDR3 sequence: CASSQDPGPRSGNTIYF. The DNA of the CDR3 is TGTGCCAGCAGCCAAGATCCTGGGCCTCGCTCTGGAAACACCATATATTTT.

Remarks on this clonotype: Possible read error: a much larger clone is one base away. The chain employs TRBV7-6 and TRBJ2-5; 8 nucleotides align to TRBD2. The junction had 12 bases not matched to a gene; V was cut back by 5 bases and J by 4 bases. The germline V gene encodes CDR1 SGHVS and CDR2 FNYEAQ. The CDR3 has 16 amino acids. In nucleotides, the CDR3 is TGTGCCAGCAGCGTAATCGGGGGGGGGCGGTCAGAGACCCAGTACTTC. Its protein is CASSVIGGGRSETQYF.

This clonotype has only a few counts. The chain combines TRBV6-6 with TRBJ1-2; 9 bases agree with TRBD1. The CDR3 has 15 amino acids. Per the germline V gene, CDR1 is MNHNY and CDR2 is SVGAGI (reference sequence). With V trimmed by 6 bases and J by 6 bases, 11 bases remained unmatched. CDR3 protein: CASRRVQGADDGYTF. The CDR3 nucleotides are TGTGCCAGCAGAAGAGTACAGGGGGCTGATGATGGCTACACCTTC.

This clonotype was seen at least ten times. The V and J genes are TRBV5-1 and TRBJ2-1; D not resolved. V shed 2 bases and J shed 9 bases, with 12 bases lying between them. Per the germline V gene, CDR1 is SGHRS and CDR2 is YFSETQ. The CDR3 loop spans 13 amino acids. The CDR3 here is CASSFRSHTEQFF. CDR3 DNA sequence: TGCGCCAGCAGCTTTCGAAGCCACACTGAGCAGTTCTTC.

This clonotype was seen many times. V is TRBV29-1 and J is TRBJ1-1; D is ambiguous. V was shortened by 7 bases and J by 2 bases, with 14 bases between the two germline ends. Per the germline V gene, CDR1 is SQVTM and CDR2 is ANQGSEA. The CDR3 sequence is 13 residues long. In nucleotides, the CDR3 is TGCAGCGCCAAAAACCGGGGTAACACTGAAGCTTTCTTT. Its protein is CSAKNRGNTEAFF.

This clonotype has a count of ten or more. V is TRBV5-1 and J is TRBJ2-2; D is uncertain. V was pared by 4 bases and J by 4 bases, with 11 bases between. Per the germline V gene, CDR1 is SGHRS and CDR2 is YFSETQ. The CDR3 sequence is 14 residues long. The CDR3 nucleotides are TGCGCCAGCAGCATGCCAGCTATCACCGGGGAGCTGTTTTTT. It is translated as CASSMPAITGELFF.